This is a list of T cell receptor beta chains from one sample in a study of blood T cell repertoires in COVID-19. This table comes from immunoSEQ multiplex PCR, and its TCRdb copy is limited to in-frame clones, with some not included. The sample has 150,000 to 200,000 clones, 80% to 90% seen once. The sample comprised peripheral blood. These receptors were obtained from a middle-aged man with active or convalescent COVID-19. Both conserved end residues are part of each CDR3. The D gene is left open where the match is weak. The size of a clone is reported for some rows only, either as once, few or many, or as a class for expanded clones.

abundance,d_gene,j_gene,v_gene,CDR3nt,CDR3aa
NA,NA,TRBJ2-7,TRBV5-1,TGCGCCAGCAGCCTGGGCACTCCCGGGAGCGGGTCCTACGAGCAGTACTTC,CASSLGTPGSGSYEQYF
NA,TRBD1,TRBJ2-1,TRBV4-3,TGCGCCAGCAGCCAAGATCTCGGGACAGGGGGCGAGCAGTTCTTC,CASSQDLGTGGEQFF
NA,NA,TRBJ2-2,TRBV2,TGTGCCTCCCAGGTCGGGGACACCGGGGAGCTGTTTTTT,CASQVGDTGELFF
NA,NA,TRBJ2-5,TRBV2,TGTGCCAGCGGGCGCTTAGAAGAGACCCAGTACTTC,CASGRLEETQYF
NA,TRBD1,TRBJ2-1,TRBV11-2,TGTGCCAGCAGCTTAGGGACAGGGCGTAACAATGAGCAGTTCTTC,CASSLGTGRNNEQFF
NA,TRBD1,TRBJ1-5,TRBV6-5,TGTGCCAGCAGTCGGGACAGGGTGAGCAATCAGCCCCAGCATTTT,CASSRDRVSNQPQHF
NA,TRBD1,TRBJ2-7,TRBV10-1,TGCGCCAGCAGTGATTATTCCGGGACAGGGAACTACGAGCAGTACTTC,CASSDYSGTGNYEQYF
few,NA,TRBJ1-1,TRBV7-2,TGTGCCAGCAGCTTAGCGGGGCACACTGAAGCTTTCTTT,CASSLAGHTEAFF
NA,NA,TRBJ1-1,TRBV18,TGTGCCAGCTCACCTCGACAGGACGGCACTGAAGCTTTCTTT,CASSPRQDGTEAFF
NA,TRBD2,TRBJ2-5,TRBV28,TGTGCCAGCAGTTCCAGACGGCTTTTGCGGGGGGGTGAGACCCAGTACTTC,CASSSRRLLRGGETQYF
few,TRBD1,TRBJ1-1,TRBV5-1,TGCGCCAGCAGCTCACGTACAGGGGTTGAAGCTTTCTTT,CASSSRTGVEAFF
NA,NA,TRBJ2-2,TRBV7-2,TGTGCCAGCAGCCCCCCGGTGGCGAACACCGGGGAGCTGTTTTTT,CASSPPVANTGELFF
NA,TRBD1,TRBJ1-1,TRBV7-9,TGTGCCAGCAGCGTACAGGGGACTGAAGCTTTCTTT,CASSVQGTEAFF
NA,NA,TRBJ2-3,TRBV24-1,TGTGCCACCAGTGATTTTGTAGGGAGCCCCCCTACGCAGTATTTT,CATSDFVGSPPTQYF
NA,TRBD1,TRBJ2-7,TRBV24-1,TGTGCCACCAGTGGCCCCACGGGACAGACTAACCTATACGAGCAGTACTTC,CATSGPTGQTNLYEQYF
NA,TRBD2,TRBJ2-7,TRBV27,TGTGCCAGCAGTTTACGACTAGCGGGGAATTCCTACGAGCAGTACTTC,CASSLRLAGNSYEQYF
NA,NA,TRBJ1-3,TRBV25-1,TGTGCCAGCAGCGAGCGGCCGAGCTCTGGAAACACCATATATTTT,CASSERPSSGNTIYF
NA,NA,TRBJ1-5,TRBV1,TGCACCAGCAGCCAAGTCCCGCGGGGAAGGAATCAGCCCCAGCATTTT,CTSSQVPRGRNQPQHF
once,NA,TRBJ1-2,TRBV24-1,TGTGCCACCCGCCGGGGTGTGGGGGGGAGAAACTATGGCTACACCTTC,CATRRGVGGRNYGYTF
NA,TRBD1,TRBJ1-3,TRBV5-4,TGTGCCAGCAGCCCGGGACAGGGAATGGGAAACACCATATATTTT,CASSPGQGMGNTIYF
NA,TRBD2,TRBJ2-5,TRBV18,TGTGCCAGCTCACCAGGACTAGCGGGAGCGTACCAAGAGACCCAGTACTTC,CASSPGLAGAYQETQYF
once,NA,TRBJ2-1,TRBV24-1,TGTGCCACCAGAGCCGGGGAGGCACCGGCTTGGGATGAGCAGTTCTTC,CATRAGEAPAWDEQFF
once,TRBD2,TRBJ2-2,TRBV4-3,TGCGCCAGCAGCCGGGAGGGCCTACGGACCGGGGAGCTGTTTTTT,CASSREGLRTGELFF
once,NA,TRBJ2-7,TRBV24-1,TGTGCCACCAGTGATCCAGGCGCCTACGAGCAGTACTTC,CATSDPGAYEQYF
NA,NA,TRBJ2-7,TRBV6-5,TGTGCCAGCAGCACCAACAGGGTTGAGCAGTACTTC,CASSTNRVEQYF
NA,TRBD2,TRBJ2-3,TRBV5-1,TGCGCCAGCAGCTTGATGGGACTAGCGGGAGGGACAGATACGCAGTATTTT,CASSLMGLAGGTDTQYF
NA,TRBD1,TRBJ1-2,TRBV3-1/TRBV3-2,TGTGCCAGCAGACCTCCAGGGGGCGGGTATGGCTACACCTTC,CASRPPGGGYGYTF
NA,TRBD1,TRBJ1-2,TRBV7-9,TGTGCCAGCAGCGTCGAGGAGGGACAGGGGTATGGCTACACCTTC,CASSVEEGQGYGYTF
NA,NA,TRBJ2-2,TRBV11-1,TGTGCCAGCAGCCAGGGTTGGACCGGGGAGCTGTTTTTT,CASSQGWTGELFF
NA,TRBD2,TRBJ2-1,TRBV5-1,TGCGCCAGCAGCCTGACTAGCGGGAGTATTGAGCAGTTCTTC,CASSLTSGSIEQFF
NA,NA,TRBJ2-4,TRBV4-1,TGCGCCAGCAGCCAAGGGGGCAGGGTTAACATTCAGTACTTC,CASSQGGRVNIQYF
NA,TRBD1,TRBJ2-7,TRBV24-1,TGTGCCACCAGTGACTTAGGGAGGACAGGGGATTACGAGCAGTACTTC,CATSDLGRTGDYEQYF
NA,TRBD1,TRBJ1-3,TRBV6-2/TRBV6-3,TGTGCCAGCAGTGACAGGGGCCGAAGCTCTGGAAACACCATATATTTT,CASSDRGRSSGNTIYF
NA,TRBD1,TRBJ1-2,TRBV28,TGTGCCAGCAGTTTATCCGGGACAGTCTATGGCTACACCTTC,CASSLSGTVYGYTF
NA,TRBD1,TRBJ2-7,TRBV27,TGTGCCAGCAGTAAGGGACAGAGCTCCTACGAGCAGTACTTC,CASSKGQSSYEQYF
NA,TRBD2,TRBJ2-1,TRBV7-9,TGTGCCACCGGGCTAGCGGGAAGGTATGAGCAGTTCTTC,CATGLAGRYEQFF
NA,NA,TRBJ2-3,TRBV15,TGTGCCACCAGCTTCACACAGGGTAGCACAGATACGCAGTATTTT,CATSFTQGSTDTQYF
NA,NA,TRBJ2-7,TRBV5-4,TGTGCCAGCAGCTTGACTAGCACGTCCTACGAGCAGTACTTC,CASSLTSTSYEQYF
NA,TRBD1,TRBJ2-5,TRBV7-9,TGTGCCAGCAGCTCCGGACAGGGGGCATTTAGGGAGACCCAGTACTTC,CASSSGQGAFRETQYF
NA,TRBD2,TRBJ2-7,TRBV4-2,TGTGCCAGCAGCCAAACCCTGGGCGGGGGGATCACCTACGAGCAGTACTTC,CASSQTLGGGITYEQYF
NA,NA,TRBJ1-2,TRBV4-1,TGCGCCAGCAGCCAAGGCCCCGACAGACCCTATGGCTACACCTTC,CASSQGPDRPYGYTF
NA,TRBD1,TRBJ2-1,TRBV7-6,TGTGCCAGCAGCTTAGCGTGGCAGGGGGCGAATGAGCAGTTCTTC,CASSLAWQGANEQFF